The 20 T cell receptor beta chains in this list originate from one sample, sequenced in a study of siplizumab effects on memory and regulatory T cells. Data came from immunoSEQ multiplex PCR; TCRdb stores just in-frame clones and leaves some out. The table lists 85,000 to 130,000 clones, about 91% of them singletons. Sequencing used Tregs sorted from blood. These receptors were collected from a human donor in good health.

The chain uses TRBV7-9 and TRBJ1-4; D is unresolved. CDR1 and CDR2 (germline): SEHNR, FQNEAQ (reference sequence). The CDR3 runs 13 residues. V dropped 2 bases and J dropped 8 bases, with 9 bases sitting between them. In DNA, the CDR3 is TGTGCCAGCAGCTTACGCGGTTGGGAAAAACTGTTTTTT. Its translation is CASSLRGWEKLFF.

In this sample, this clone turned up once. The CDR3 DNA reads TGTGCCAGCTGGGACAGGTTCTCCTACGAGCAGTACTTC. Translation: CASWDRFSYEQYF. The rearrangement uses TRBV6-5 and TRBJ2-7; 8 bases fit TRBD1. The J segment lost 0 bases and the V segment lost 8 bases, leaving 3 bases of the junction unmatched. The germline gives CDR1 MNHEY, CDR2 SVGAGI. This CDR3 comprises 13 residues.

The CDR3 coding sequence is TGCGCCAGCAGCACGGGGGACAGGGGGAACTATGGCTACACCTTC. Its translation: CASSTGDRGNYGYTF. The chain joins TRBV5-1 to TRBJ1-2; 11 bases are shared with TRBD1. Germline trimming cut 4 bases from V and 2 bases from J; bases unmatched to any gene: 4. The CDR3 spans 15 residues. Germline CDR1 and CDR2: SGHRS and YFSETQ.

This clone was found a few times. This sequence joins TRBV4-1 and TRBJ2-7; 10 positions match TRBD2. The V segment lost 0 bases and the J segment 3 bases; nucleotides outside the gene matches: 11. The CDR3 is 18 residues long. CDR1 MGHRA and CDR2 YSYEKL come from the germline V gene. The CDR3 DNA sequence: TGCGCCAGCAGCCAAGATGAGCTAGCGGGAGTAAAAATCTACGAGCAGTACTTC. The encoded protein is CASSQDELAGVKIYEQYF.

The rearrangement joins TRBV7-2 to TRBJ1-1; D might be TRBD1 (6 bases). The CDR3 sequence is 14 residues long. The germline V gene has CDR1 SGHTA and CDR2 FQGNSA. Trimming stripped 3 bases from V and 1 base from J, with 9 bases between. The chain's CDR3 is CASSFMTGNTEAFF. Here the CDR3 DNA reads TGTGCCAGCAGCTTTATGACAGGGAACACTGAAGCTTTCTTT.

The gene calls are TRBV28 and TRBJ2-5; 7 bases line up with TRBD2. The germline CDR1 and CDR2 sequences are MDHEN and SYDVKM. The length of the CDR3 is 15 residues. V shed 6 bases and J 3 bases; nucleotides not matched to a gene: 10. This CDR3 reads CASSPVGLAEETQYF. The CDR3 DNA is TGTGCCAGCAGCCCCGTGGGGCTAGCGGAAGAGACCCAGTACTTC.

The rearrangement joins TRBV27 to TRBJ2-5; D not certain. The CDR3 is 13 residues long. Germline loops: CDR1 MNHEY, CDR2 SMNVEV (reference sequence). Trimming took 6 bases from V and 5 from J, leaving 13 bases between them. CDR3: CASSHSLEETQYF. The CDR3 nucleotides read TGTGCCAGCAGCCACTCCCTTGAGGAGACCCAGTACTTC.

V usage is TRBV11-1 and J usage is TRBJ2-7, with 8 bases matching TRBD2. Per germline, CDR1 SGHAT and CDR2 FQDESV (reference sequence). CDR3 length: 13 residues. J lost 4 bases, V lost 8 bases, and 7 bases had no gene match. In DNA form, the CDR3 reads TGTGCCAGCTCGAGCGGGAGAAGGTACGAGCAGTACTTC. It specifies CASSSGRRYEQYF.

The rearrangement joins TRBV7-8 to TRBJ1-2, with D possibly TRBD1 on 6 matching bases. Germline CDR1 SGHVS, CDR2 FQNEAQ. This CDR3 has 15 residues. Trimming left V 3 bases short and J 7 bases short, with 18 bases between. The CDR3 reads CASSLAGGGASGYTF. CDR3 nucleotides: TGTGCCAGCAGCTTGGCAGGTGGGGGCGCTTCTGGCTACACCTTC.

This chain joins TRBV9 and TRBJ2-1; the D gene could be TRBD1 or TRBD2 (6 bases each). Per germline, CDR1 SGDLS and CDR2 YYNGEE. Trimming left V 4 bases short and J 10 bases short, with 18 bases between. This CDR3 has 14 amino acids. The CDR3 loop reads CASSRGVSSGEQFF. CDR3 nucleotide sequence: TGTGCCAGCAGCAGGGGGGTGAGTTCAGGCGAGCAGTTCTTC.

CDR3 sequence (DNA): TGTGCCAGCAGTTCGACTAGCGCCCAAGAGACCCAGTACTTC. Its protein is CASSSTSAQETQYF. This rearrangement joins TRBV7-2 to TRBJ2-5, with TRBD2 identical over 8 bases. After removal of 6 bases from V and 1 base from J, the junction contained 4 bases not matched to a gene. This CDR3 spans 14 amino acids. Germline V lookup: CDR1 SGHTA, CDR2 FQGNSA.

The CDR3 DNA reads TGTGCCAGCAGGAGAGGGGTTTACGATGAAAAACTGTTTTTT. It codes for CASRRGVYDEKLFF. The chain couples TRBV7-9 to TRBJ1-4; a weak D match, TRBD1 (5 bases). This CDR3 has 14 residues. Germline CDR1 is SEHNR and CDR2 is FQNEAQ (reference sequence). The V end was cut by 6 bases, the J end by 6 bases, with 14 bases between.

V usage is TRBV7-6 and J usage is TRBJ1-4; no clear D. The V end was cut by 0 bases, the J end by 5 bases, with 4 bases between. CDR3 length: 13 residues. Germline V gene sequence: CDR1 SGHVS, CDR2 FNYEAQ. The DNA of the CDR3 is TGTGCCAGCAGCTTAGCGGGAAATGAAAAACTGTTTTTT. This encodes CASSLAGNEKLFF.

A note on this clone: The junction shows a germline mismatch at one end, possibly a read error. The chain recombines TRBV6-5 with TRBJ2-2, with D possibly matching TRBD2 (5 bases). The CDR3 covers 15 residues. Germline V CDR1 and CDR2: MNHEY, SVGAGI. Here the CDR3 reads CASSPGLRNSGELFF. CDR3 coding DNA: TGTGCCAGCAGTCCCGGACTGAGGAACAGCGGGGAGCTGTTTTTT.

This chain joins TRBV4-1 and TRBJ1-2; D perhaps matches TRBD1 (5 bases). The V gene lost 9 bases and the J gene lost 4 bases, with 18 bases spanning the gap. The V gene's germline CDR1 is MGHRA and CDR2 YSYEKL. There are 14 residues in the CDR3. The CDR3 DNA follows: TGCGCCAGTACACAACCCGGGACCATCTATGGCTACACCTTC. It is translated as CASTQPGTIYGYTF.

The chain couples TRBV10-3 to TRBJ1-2; 10 bases align to TRBD1. J lost 4 bases, V lost 10 bases, and 18 bases had no gene match. Germline values: CDR1 ENHRY, CDR2 SYGVKD. The CDR3 covers 17 residues. The DNA of the CDR3 is TGTGCCACCAATTACTACTACCGGGACAGGGGAAGCTATGGCTACACCTTC. Residues: CATNYYYRDRGSYGYTF.

The V call is TRBV15, the J call TRBJ2-1, with a possible D match to TRBD2 (5 bases). The CDR3 has 16 residues. Trimming stripped 0 bases from V and 8 bases from J, with 17 bases between. Germline-derived CDR1 and CDR2 are LNHNV and YYDKDF (reference sequence). The CDR3 loop reads CATSRDRDLRADEQFF. The CDR3 nucleotides read TGTGCCACCAGCAGAGATAGAGACTTGAGGGCGGATGAGCAGTTCTTC.

The chain carries TRBV7-9 and TRBJ1-4; 8 nucleotides match TRBD1. The length of the CDR3 is 13 residues. Germline trimming cut 4 bases from V and 8 bases from J; bases unmatched to any gene: 3. Germline V gene data show CDR1 as SEHNR and CDR2 as FQNEAQ (reference sequence). The CDR3 nucleotides read TGTGCCAGCAGCTGGACAGGGCGGGAAAAACTGTTTTTT. It translates to CASSWTGREKLFF.

The V call is TRBV10-3, the J call TRBJ2-1, with D perhaps matching TRBD2 (6 bases). V was pared by 6 bases and J by 12 bases, with 12 bases between. Germline CDR1 and CDR2: ENHRY and SYGVKD. The CDR3 runs to 11 residues. This chain's CDR3 is CAIRDYEGQFF. The CDR3 DNA sequence: TGTGCCATCAGGGACTATGAGGGGCAGTTCTTC.

The V and J genes are TRBV9 and TRBJ2-2; no clear D. V was cut by 5 bases and J by 1 base, with 12 bases left in between. CDR1 is SGDLS and CDR2 is YYNGEE in the germline V gene. The CDR3 totals 15 residues. The CDR3 sequence: CASRPTGLNTGELFF. The CDR3 DNA sequence: TGTGCCAGCAGGCCAACGGGTTTGAACACCGGGGAGCTGTTTTTT. Full variable domain (missing parts from reference TRBV9 and TRBJ2-2): DSGVTQTPKHLITATGQRVTLRCSPRSGDLSVYWYQQSLDQGLQFLIQYYNGEERAKGNILERFSAQQFPDLHSELNLSSLELGDSALYFCASRPTGLNTGELFFGEGSRLTVL.